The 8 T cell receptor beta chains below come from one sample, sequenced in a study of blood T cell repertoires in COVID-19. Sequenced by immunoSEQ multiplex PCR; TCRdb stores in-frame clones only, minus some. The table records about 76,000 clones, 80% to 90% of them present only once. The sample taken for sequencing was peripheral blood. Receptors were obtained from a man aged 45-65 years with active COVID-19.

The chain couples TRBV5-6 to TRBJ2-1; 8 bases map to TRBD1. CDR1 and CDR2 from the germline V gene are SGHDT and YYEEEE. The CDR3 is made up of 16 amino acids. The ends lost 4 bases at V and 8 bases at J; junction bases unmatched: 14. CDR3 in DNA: TGTGCCAGCAGCGCCCAGGGGGCCGGTAGAGTCCATGAGCAGTTCTTC. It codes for CASSAQGAGRVHEQFF.

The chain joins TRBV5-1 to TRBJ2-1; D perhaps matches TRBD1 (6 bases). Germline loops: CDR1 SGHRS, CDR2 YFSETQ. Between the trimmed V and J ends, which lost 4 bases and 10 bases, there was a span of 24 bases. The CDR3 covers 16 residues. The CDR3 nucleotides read TGCGCCAGCAGCGTCCCCCGGACAGCAGGGGCGGTGGAGCAGTTCTTC. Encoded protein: CASSVPRTAGAVEQFF. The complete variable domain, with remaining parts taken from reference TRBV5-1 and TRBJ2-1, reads KAGVTQTPRYLIKTRGQQVTLSCSPISGHRSVSWYQQTPGQGLQFLFEYFSETQRNKGNFPGRFSGRQFSNSRSEMNVSTLELGDSALYLCASSVPRTAGAVEQFFGPGTRLTVL.

The CDR3 coding sequence is TGTGCCAGCAGGACAGCCTATGAAGCTTTCTTT. As protein: CASRTAYEAFF. The chain uses TRBV6-5 and TRBJ1-1; tentative D call: TRBD1 (5 bases). Trimming stripped 6 bases from V and 7 bases from J, with 9 bases between. Germline V gene sequence: CDR1 MNHEY, CDR2 SVGAGI. The length of the CDR3 is 11 residues.

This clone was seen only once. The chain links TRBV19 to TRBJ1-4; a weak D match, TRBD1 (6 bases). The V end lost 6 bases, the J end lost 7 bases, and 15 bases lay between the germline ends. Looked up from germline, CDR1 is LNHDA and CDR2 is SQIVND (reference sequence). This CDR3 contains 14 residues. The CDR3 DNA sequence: TGTGCCAGTAGCAAGTATGCGGACAGTGAAAAACTGTTTTTT. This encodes CASSKYADSEKLFF.

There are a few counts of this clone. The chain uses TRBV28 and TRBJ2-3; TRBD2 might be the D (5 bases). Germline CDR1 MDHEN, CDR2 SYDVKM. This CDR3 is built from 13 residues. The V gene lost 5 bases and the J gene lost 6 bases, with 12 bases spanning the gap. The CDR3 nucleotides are TGTGCCAGCAGTACCCTAGCACACGATACGCAGTATTTT. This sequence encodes CASSTLAHDTQYF.

Written as DNA, the CDR3 is TGTGCCAGCAGCCTACGACTAGACCAAAGCACAGATACGCAGTATTTT. This encodes CASSLRLDQSTDTQYF. V usage is TRBV11-2 and J usage is TRBJ2-3; possibly TRBD2 for D (6 bases). There are 16 residues in the CDR3. The V and J ends lost 5 bases and 0 bases respectively, with 15 bases between them. Germline assignment: CDR1 SGHAT and CDR2 FQNNGV.

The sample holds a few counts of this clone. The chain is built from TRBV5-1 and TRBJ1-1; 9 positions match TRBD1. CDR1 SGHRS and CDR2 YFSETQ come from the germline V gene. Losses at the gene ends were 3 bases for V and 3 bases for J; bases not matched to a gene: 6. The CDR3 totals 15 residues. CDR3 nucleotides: TGCGCCAGCAGCTCAGACAGGGGGGAGTACACTGAAGCTTTCTTT. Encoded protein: CASSSDRGEYTEAFF.

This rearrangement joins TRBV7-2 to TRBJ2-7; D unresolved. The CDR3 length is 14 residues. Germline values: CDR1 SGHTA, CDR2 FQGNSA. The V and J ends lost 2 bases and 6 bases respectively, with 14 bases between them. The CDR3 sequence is CASSLMHLPGEQYF. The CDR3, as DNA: TGTGCCAGCAGCTTAATGCACCTCCCGGGCGAGCAGTACTTC.